This T cell receptor (beta chain) came from a study of T cells in Graves' hyperthyroidism and ophthalmopathy. Amplified regions were TCR beta CDR3 sequences from RNA transcripts. Primed by the HTBI set, a first-round RT-PCR was run on the TCR CDR3. TCRdb itself ran the multiplex PCR reads through MiXCR, one entry per CDR3 protein. Among under 350,000 distinct CDR3 sequences listed, roughly an eighth were seen once. Germline loops: CDR1 MNHEY, CDR2 SVGAGI. V shed 2 bases and J 2 bases; nucleotides not matched to a gene: 2. This CDR3 is built from 15 residues. This clonotype was counted at least ten times.

The sample taken for sequencing was blood. The rearrangement uses TRBV6-5 and TRBJ2-3, with 9 bases fitting TRBD1. The TCR originated in a woman aged 35 to 49 with Graves' ophthalmopathy. CDR3 sequence reads: CASSYGTGLTDTQYF. DNA of the CDR3: TGTGCCAGCAGTTACGGGACAGGGCTCACAGATACGCAGTATTTT.